The rows below give T cell receptor beta chains drawn from one sample of a study of PD-1 blockade in classical Hodgkin lymphoma. Produced via immunoSEQ multiplex PCR; TCRdb's table is partial and in-frame only. In the table there are roughly 28,000 clones, 70% to 90% of which are singletons. Here the sequenced sample was CD8+ T cells from blood, taken at baseline. All receptors derive from a human donor with classical Hodgkin lymphoma. Both conserved end residues are part of each CDR3. The D gene is left open where the match is weak. Clone size is given for some rows only: seen once, a few or many times, or a class if the clone is expanded.

TRBD2,TRBJ2-1,TRBV4-1,few,TGCGCCAGCAGCCAGGGACTAGCGGGAGATAAATTCTACAATGAGCAGTTCTTC,CASSQGLAGDKFYNEQFF
.,TRBJ1-1,TRBV6-5,.,TGTGCCAGCAGTTACGACGGGACGTACTCTCAAGCTTTCTTT,CASSYDGTYSQAFF
.,TRBJ1-1,TRBV5-1,.,TGCGCCAGCAGATTGCAGACGGACTACACTGAAGCTTTCTTT,CASRLQTDYTEAFF
.,TRBJ1-1,TRBV6-4,.,TGTGCCAGCAGTGAAGTTCAGGGAACTGAAGCTTTCTTT,CASSEVQGTEAFF
TRBD1,TRBJ1-1,TRBV25-1,.,TGTGCCAGCAGACCGGACAGGGGGAAAAACATAATTAGCACTGAAGCTTTCTTT,CASRPDRGKNIISTEAFF
.,TRBJ1-2,TRBV9,.,TGTGCCAGCAGCGTAGTTTCGTATGGCTACACCTTC,CASSVVSYGYTF
TRBD1,TRBJ1-1,TRBV2,.,TGTGCCAGCAGTGAATTTTGGGGACAGCTGAACACTGAAGCTTTCTTT,CASSEFWGQLNTEAFF
.,TRBJ2-1,TRBV7-9,.,TGTGCCAGCAGCTTAGCGGGCTCTAGCAATGAGCAGTTCTTC,CASSLAGSSNEQFF
TRBD1,TRBJ2-7,TRBV7-9,.,TGTGCCAGCAGAAGACGACAGGGGGCAGGGGAGCAGTACTTC,CASRRRQGAGEQYF
TRBD1,TRBJ2-5,TRBV10-3,.,TGTGCCATCAGTGAGGAGATATGGGGACAGGGGAACCAAGAGACCCAGTACTTC,CAISEEIWGQGNQETQYF
TRBD2,TRBJ2-7,TRBV4-1,.,TGCGCCAGCAGCCAAGGACTAGCTAGCGAGCAGTACTTC,CASSQGLASEQYF
.,TRBJ1-1,TRBV7-2,.,TGTGCCAGCTCGAAGAGGGCGGACTCGGACACTGAAGCTTTCTTT,CASSKRADSDTEAFF
.,TRBJ1-2,TRBV9,once,TGTGCCAGCAGCGTAGCTACGTCAGGGAAAGGATATGGCTACACCTTC,CASSVATSGKGYGYTF
.,TRBJ1-4,TRBV11-1,.,TGTGCCAGCAGCTCGGCCGGGCTGGCCGCAACTAATGAAAAACTGTTTTTT,CASSSAGLAATNEKLFF
.,TRBJ1-5,TRBV7-9,few,TGTGCCAGCAGCTCCACGGCGACATACAATCAGCCCCAGCATTTT,CASSSTATYNQPQHF
TRBD1,TRBJ1-1,TRBV6-5,.,TGTGCCAGCAGTTACTCGGGACAGAGTTACACTGAAGCTTTCTTT,CASSYSGQSYTEAFF
.,TRBJ1-5,TRBV7-9,.,TGTGCCAGCAGCTCCGGACAGTACAATCAGCCCCAGCATTTT,CASSSGQYNQPQHF
TRBD1,TRBJ2-7,TRBV19,.,TGTGCCAGTAGTCCGGGACAGGGGGCGTACGAGCAGTACTTC,CASSPGQGAYEQYF
TRBD1,TRBJ1-4,TRBV27,.,TGTGCCAGCAGTTTATTTCGGACAGGTGAAAAACTGTTTTTT,CASSLFRTGEKLFF
.,TRBJ2-7,TRBV4-1,.,TGCGCCAGCAGCCAAGAACGCGGGGACGAGCAGTACTTC,CASSQERGDEQYF
TRBD1,TRBJ1-1,TRBV7-9,.,TGTGCCAGCAGCTTAGCGGGAGGGGGCGTGAACACTGAAGCTTTCTTT,CASSLAGGGVNTEAFF
.,TRBJ2-5,TRBV7-3,.,TGTGCCAGCAGCTTAGTAGGATCCCAAGAGACCCAGTACTTC,CASSLVGSQETQYF
.,TRBJ1-2,TRBV5-1,.,TGCGCCACCAATGATGGCGCCTATGGCTACACCTTC,CATNDGAYGYTF
TRBD2,TRBJ2-7,TRBV27,.,TGTGCCAGCAGTTTATCGGCCCGACTAGCGGACTCCTACGAGCAGTACTTC,CASSLSARLADSYEQYF
.,TRBJ1-5,TRBV13,.,TGTGCCAGCAGCTTAGGAACTGCTTATAGCAATCAGCCCCAGCATTTT,CASSLGTAYSNQPQHF
.,TRBJ2-1,TRBV5-8,once,TGTGCCAGCAGCTTAGATCAGAATGAGCAGTTCTTC,CASSLDQNEQFF
.,TRBJ2-2,TRBV27,few,TGTGCCAGCAGTTTGAACGGGGAGCTGTTTTTT,CASSLNGELFF
.,TRBJ2-2,TRBV19,once,TGTGCCAGTAGTATGAGGGGCGACACCGGGGAGCTGTTTTTT,CASSMRGDTGELFF
TRBD2,TRBJ2-7,TRBV7-8,.,TGTGCCAGCAGCTTAGCAGCTAGCGGGATAATTACTGGGTCCTACGAGCAGTACTTC,CASSLAASGIITGSYEQYF
TRBD1,TRBJ2-7,TRBV28,once,TGTGCCAGCAGTTGGCCCTCACCGGGACAGGGACACTACGAGCAGTACTTC,CASSWPSPGQGHYEQYF
.,TRBJ2-2,TRBV6-5,.,TGTGCCAGCAGTGGGGTTGACACCGGGGAGCTGTTTTTT,CASSGVDTGELFF
.,TRBJ2-1,TRBV7-9,once,TGTGCCAGCACCTGCTGCGGAGCCCCCTACAATGAGCAGTTCTTC,CASTCCGAPYNEQFF
TRBD2,TRBJ2-3,TRBV4-1,.,TGCGCCAGCAGCCCCGCGGGGGGCCTAGTCACAGATACGCAGTATTTT,CASSPAGGLVTDTQYF
.,TRBJ2-5,TRBV5-1,.,TGCGCCAGCAGCCCGGACAGCCAAGAGACCCAGTACTTC,CASSPDSQETQYF
.,TRBJ1-2,TRBV18,.,TGTGCCAGCTCACCCGGGGAGGTCTACACCTTC,CASSPGEVYTF
.,TRBJ2-5,TRBV5-6,.,TGTGCCAGCAGCCTCCAGTCACAAGAGACCCAGTACTTC,CASSLQSQETQYF
.,TRBJ1-1,TRBV28,.,TGTGCCAGCAGTAGCTACACTGAAGCTTTCTTT,CASSSYTEAFF